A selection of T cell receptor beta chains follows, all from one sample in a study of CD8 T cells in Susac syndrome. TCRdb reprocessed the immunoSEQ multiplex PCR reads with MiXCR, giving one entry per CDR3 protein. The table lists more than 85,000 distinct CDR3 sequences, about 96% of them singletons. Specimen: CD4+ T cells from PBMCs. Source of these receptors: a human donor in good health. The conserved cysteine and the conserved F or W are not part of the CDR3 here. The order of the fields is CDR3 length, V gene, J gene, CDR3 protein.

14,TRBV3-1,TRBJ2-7,ASSLIKGTQGEEQY
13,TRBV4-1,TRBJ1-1,ASSQVGTAYTEAF
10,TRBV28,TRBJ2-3,ASSLLGDTQY
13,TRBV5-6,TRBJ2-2,ASSLGSGFTGELF
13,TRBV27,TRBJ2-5,ASSFNRGLGETQY
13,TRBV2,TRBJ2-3,ASSTSHIGSDTQY
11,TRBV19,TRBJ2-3,ASRLAGQDTQY
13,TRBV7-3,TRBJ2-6,ASSSGQPGANVLT
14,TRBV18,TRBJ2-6,ASSPGLSSGANVLT
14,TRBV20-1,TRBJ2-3,SANKGFELGTDTQY
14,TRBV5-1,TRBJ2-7,ASSFLSGGVPYEQY
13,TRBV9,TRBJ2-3,ASSSRGASTDTQY
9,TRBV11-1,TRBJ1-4,ASSEEEKLF
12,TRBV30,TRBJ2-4,AWSMSSGKNIQY
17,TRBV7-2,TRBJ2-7,ASSLTARGSSRFSYEQY
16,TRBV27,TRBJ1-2,ASSLLPPNPRANYGYT
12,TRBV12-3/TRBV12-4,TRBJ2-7,ASNGQGASYEQY
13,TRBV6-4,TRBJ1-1,ASSVSIDSGTEAF
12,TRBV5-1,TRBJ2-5,ASSDGQGAETQY
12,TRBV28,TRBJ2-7,ASSLRQGPYEQY
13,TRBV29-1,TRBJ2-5,SVAWTGGRSETQY
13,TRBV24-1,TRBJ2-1,ATSDPSGNSDEQF
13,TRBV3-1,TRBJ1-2,ASSQGGSGTYGYT
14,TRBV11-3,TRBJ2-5,ASNQGGTGGQETQY